The present TCR beta chain was sequenced within a study of blood T cell repertoires in COVID-19. Study as a whole: Sites across the United States, Italy and Spain contributed samples from acute and convalescent COVID-19. The analysed material was cDNA or gDNA that came from T cells, B-cell-depleted T cells, or PBMCs.

Recruitment covered fewer than 25 US areas and drew participants whose ages spanned roughly 18 to 89 years. Germline V gene sequence: CDR1 LNHDA, CDR2 SQIVND (reference sequence). The CDR3 loop spans 19 amino acids. V lost 5 bases to trimming and J lost 3 bases; unmatched junction nucleotides: 15. Methods used by the authors: By means of reference gene primer amplification, nucleated cell counts were estimated. Here immunoSEQ multiplex PCR was the method, and the copy in TCRdb shows in-frame clones only, minus some. V and J calls and clone size are as listed in that table; D and trimming were resolved from the DNA. The repertoire holds some 320,000 clones, 90% seen once, with 2.6% in the top ten.

What was sequenced was PBMCs or T cells enriched from blood (not recorded which). This chain uses TRBV19 with TRBJ1-5; 11 nucleotides match TRBD1. The sequence came from a man in his 60s who had recovered from COVID-19. CDR3 coding DNA: TGTGCCAGTAGTCCAAGGGACAGGGGGATTGGAGTGTACAATCAGCCCCAGCATTTT. Protein: CASSPRDRGIGVYNQPQHF. The whole variable domain, remainder taken from reference TRBV19 and TRBJ1-5, is DGGITQSPKYLFRKEGQNVTLSCEQNLNHDAMYWYRQDPGQGLRLIYYSQIVNDFQKGDIAEGYSVSREKKESFPLTVTSAQKNPTAFYLCASSPRDRGIGVYNQPQHFGDGTRLSIL.